Listed below are T cell receptor beta chains from one sample, sequenced in a study of memory CD4+ T cells and cytomegalovirus serostatus. Method: immunoSEQ multiplex PCR; TCRdb's copy keeps in-frame clones and lacks some. The profile covers about 61,000 clones, with 82% appearing a single time and about 0.8% taken by the ten largest. The material sequenced was memory CD4+ T cells from blood. The receptors derive from an adult in good health and CMV-seronegative. CDR3s include the opening cysteine and the closing phenylalanine or tryptophan. D genes are given only for firm matches. Some rows mark clone size as missing; the rest say once, few, many or name a class of expanded clone.

. | TRBJ1-2 | . | TRBV30 | TGTGCCTGGAGCGAACAGGGAGGCTATGGCTACACCTTC | CAWSEQGGYGYTF
TRBD1 | TRBJ2-2 | . | TRBV27 | TGTGCCAGCAGTCGGACAGGGGACAACACCGGGGAGCTGTTTTTT | CASSRTGDNTGELFF
. | TRBJ1-3 | . | TRBV6-7 | TGTGCCAGCAGTTACGACCCAGGAGGGGACTCTGGAAACACCATATATTTT | CASSYDPGGDSGNTIYF
TRBD1 | TRBJ2-1 | . | TRBV7-8 | TGTGCCAGCAGCTTAGTACAGGGGATAAGGTACAATGAGCAGTTCTTC | CASSLVQGIRYNEQFF
TRBD2 | TRBJ2-5 | . | TRBV2 | TGTGCCAGCAGCGTTGGACTAGCGGGCCCCCAAGAGACCCAGTACTTC | CASSVGLAGPQETQYF
. | TRBJ2-3 | many | TRBV12-5 | TGTGCTAGTGGTTTGGGGTACGACCTCACAGGTCGGAGGTCAGATACGCAGTATTTT | CASGLGYDLTGRRSDTQYF
TRBD1 | TRBJ1-1 | few | TRBV29-1 | TGCAGCGGTACTCAGGGGGGCACTGAAGCTTTCTTT | CSGTQGGTEAFF
. | TRBJ1-1 | . | TRBV19 | TGTGCCAGTACCCCCCCCCGGAGAGAGACTGAAGCTTTCTTT | CASTPPRRETEAFF
TRBD2 | TRBJ2-1 | . | TRBV18 | TGTGCCAGCTCACCTAGGAAGGAAACGGGAGGACGGGGGAATGAGCAGTTCTTC | CASSPRKETGGRGNEQFF
TRBD2 | TRBJ2-5 | . | TRBV9 | TGTGCCAGCAGCGTAGACAGCGGGGGGGCCGGCGAGACCCAGTACTTC | CASSVDSGGAGETQYF
. | TRBJ1-4 | . | TRBV5-1 | TGCGCCAGCGCCATTGAGGGGGGGGGTAATGAAAAACTGTTTTTT | CASAIEGGGNEKLFF
TRBD2 | TRBJ2-1 | . | TRBV30 | TGTGCCATAATCAGCGGGAATGACAATGAGCAGTTCTTC | CAIISGNDNEQFF
. | TRBJ1-1 | few | TRBV7-8 | TGTGCCAGCAGCTATTCGGACACTGAAGCTTTCTTT | CASSYSDTEAFF
TRBD1 | TRBJ2-7 | . | TRBV12-5 | TGTGCTAGTGGTTTGGTCCTAAGGGACAGTCACGAGCAGTACTTC | CASGLVLRDSHEQYF
. | TRBJ2-1 | . | TRBV18 | TGTGCCAGCTCTGAGACTAGATACAATGAGCAGTTCTTC | CASSETRYNEQFF
. | TRBJ2-3 | . | TRBV6-6 | TGTGCCACCCGGCTAACCCACGGGCGGTCAGATACGCAGTATTTT | CATRLTHGRSDTQYF
. | TRBJ2-6 | . | TRBV6-5 | TGTGCCAGCAGCGCCAGGGGATCTGGGGCCAACGTCCTGACTTTC | CASSARGSGANVLTF
TRBD1 | TRBJ1-1 | . | TRBV5-1 | TGCGCCAGCAGCGTGGGACAGGGGGTCACTGAAGCTTTCTTT | CASSVGQGVTEAFF
TRBD2 | TRBJ2-1 | . | TRBV7-8 | TGTGCCAGCAGCTTAGGAGGGACTAGCGGTAATGAGCAGTTCTTC | CASSLGGTSGNEQFF
. | TRBJ2-5 | . | TRBV10-3 | TGTGCCATCGGGGGAAGGGAGACCCAGTACTTC | CAIGGRETQYF
. | TRBJ1-2 | . | TRBV4-2 | TGTGCCAGCAGCCAAGACGTGAGCGATTACTATGGCTACACCTTC | CASSQDVSDYYGYTF
TRBD1 | TRBJ2-5 | . | TRBV6-5 | TGTGCCAGCAGCCACAGGGGACAGGGAGGGGAGACCCAGTACTTC | CASSHRGQGGETQYF
TRBD2 | TRBJ2-7 | . | TRBV6-5 | TGTGCCAGCAGTTACCGACTAGCGGGAGAGTACGAGCAGTACTTC | CASSYRLAGEYEQYF
. | TRBJ2-1 | . | TRBV18 | TGTGCCAGCTCACCGAGATTGGGCCATGAGCAGTTCTTC | CASSPRLGHEQFF
. | TRBJ1-2 | . | TRBV29-1 | TGCAGCTTGGTTACGCGCGCCTATGGCTACACCTTC | CSLVTRAYGYTF
TRBD1 | TRBJ2-5 | . | TRBV2 | TGTGCCAGCAGTGACGGGACAGGGACCCAAGAGACCCAGTACTTC | CASSDGTGTQETQYF
TRBD1 | TRBJ2-5 | . | TRBV18 | TGTGCCAGCTCACCCGAATTGACAGGGTTAGGAGAGACCCAGTACTTC | CASSPELTGLGETQYF
. | TRBJ2-3 | once | TRBV4-2 | TGTGCCAGCAGCCCGCCTGCCCCCGAGGGCACAGATACGCAGTATTTT | CASSPPAPEGTDTQYF
. | TRBJ1-4 | . | TRBV9 | TGTGCCAGCAGTCAGACAGCAACTAATGAAAAACTGTTTTTT | CASSQTATNEKLFF
TRBD2 | TRBJ2-1 | . | TRBV6-5 | TGTGCCAGCAGCCTGACTAGCGGCTCTTACAATGAGCAGTTCTTC | CASSLTSGSYNEQFF
. | TRBJ2-3 | . | TRBV18 | TGTGCCACCAGCGCGTCGAGAGTAACTAGCACAGATACGCAGTATTTT | CATSASRVTSTDTQYF
. | TRBJ1-1 | . | TRBV5-5 | TGTGCCAGCAGCTTGGGAACCAGGGTCGGAAACACTGAAGCTTTCTTT | CASSLGTRVGNTEAFF
. | TRBJ2-2 | few | TRBV4-1 | TGCGCCAGCAGCGGCAGGGTGGACACCGGGGAGCTGTTTTTT | CASSGRVDTGELFF
. | TRBJ1-6 | . | TRBV7-8 | TGTGCCAGCAGCTTAGCTGGCCTATCCAATTCACCCCTCCACTTT | CASSLAGLSNSPLHF
. | TRBJ1-2 | . | TRBV18 | TGTGCCAGCTCACGGTCCCTCGGCGACTATGGCTACACCTTC | CASSRSLGDYGYTF
. | TRBJ1-1 | once | TRBV6-6 | TGTGCCAGCAGTTACAGGGCGGTGGACACTGAAGCTTTCTTT | CASSYRAVDTEAFF
. | TRBJ1-6 | . | TRBV19 | TGTGCCAGTAGTATCGGACAGCCTTGGCCCAATTCACCCCTCCACTTT | CASSIGQPWPNSPLHF
. | TRBJ1-2 | few | TRBV2 | TGTGCCGAGGGAGGCGGATCTAACTATGGCTACACCTTC | CAEGGGSNYGYTF
. | TRBJ2-2 | . | TRBV19 | TGTGCCAGTAGTACCGATAGGGACGGCACCGGGGAGCTGTTTTTT | CASSTDRDGTGELFF